Each of the 32 T cell receptor beta chains below was sequenced from the same sample in a study of blood T cell repertoires in COVID-19. Measured with immunoSEQ multiplex PCR; TCRdb has only the in-frame clones, and not every one. The sample lists some 220,000 clones, about four fifths occurring once. Sequenced material: peripheral blood. The receptors were sampled from a man aged 50 to 59 with acute or convalescent COVID-19.

This clone appeared a few times. The CDR3 DNA reads TGTGCCAGCAGAGACCGGGAGCTGGCACACTATGGCTACACCTTC. Amino acids: CASRDRELAHYGYTF. This chain links TRBV6-5 with TRBJ1-2; D unclear. The CDR3 totals 15 residues. Germline V gene sequence: CDR1 MNHEY, CDR2 SVGAGI. V gave up 6 bases and J gave up 3 bases, with 17 bases separating them.

J is TRBJ1-2 and V is TRBV2, with 8 bases identical to TRBD1. CDR1 and CDR2 (germline): SNHLY, FYNNEI. V lost 3 bases to trimming and J lost 6 bases; unmatched junction nucleotides: 9. The CDR3 length is 15 residues. Here the CDR3 DNA reads TGTGCCAGCAGTGAGCGACAGGGGTTGGGGCATGGCTACACCTTC. Translated: CASSERQGLGHGYTF.

A word on this clone: A read error may account for a junction end that differs from germline. CDR3 in amino acids: CASRLGGGSNYGYTF. The CDR3 bases are TGCGCCAGCAGGTTGGGGGGCGGTTCGAACTATGGCTACACCTTC. The chain combines TRBV5-1 with TRBJ1-2, with a possible D match to TRBD1 (6 bases). This CDR3 region has 15 residues. Per the germline V gene, CDR1 is SGHRS and CDR2 is YFSETQ.

The V call is TRBV9, the J call TRBJ1-2, with D perhaps matching TRBD1 (6 bases). The V end lost 7 bases, the J end lost 1 base, and 20 bases lay between the germline ends. The CDR3 is made up of 16 amino acids. Germline CDR1 SGDLS, CDR2 YYNGEE. CDR3 sequence: CASGDNQKRFNYGYTF. In nucleotides, the CDR3 is TGTGCCAGCGGGGACAATCAGAAGCGTTTTAACTATGGCTACACCTTC.

The genes are TRBV11-2 and TRBJ2-5; the D gene is possibly TRBD1 (5 bases). The CDR3 sequence is 14 residues long. Germline CDR1 is SGHAT and CDR2 is FQNNGV. Trimming removed 3 bases at V and 5 bases at J, with 13 bases between. In DNA form, the CDR3 reads TGTGCCAGCAGCTTTGGTCAGGGTGAGGAGACCCAGTACTTC. It is translated as CASSFGQGEETQYF.

This clone occurred once. The chain links TRBV28 to TRBJ2-1; 11 bases map to TRBD2. Germline CDR1 is MDHEN and CDR2 is SYDVKM. V lost 5 bases to trimming and J lost 9 bases; unmatched junction nucleotides: 12. This CDR3 is 16 amino acids long. The CDR3 coding sequence is TGTGCCAGCAGTCCCCAATTAGCGGGAGGGCCGGGTGAGCAGTTCTTC. Residues: CASSPQLAGGPGEQFF.

The chain uses TRBV19 and TRBJ2-1, with D possibly matching TRBD2 (6 bases). The CDR3 length is 15 residues. The germline CDR1 and CDR2 sequences are LNHDA and SQIVND (reference sequence). V was trimmed by 6 bases and J by 4 bases, leaving 16 bases between them. In nucleotides, the CDR3 is TGTGCCAGTAGGGGGTTAAGGACTACTTACAATGAGCAGTTCTTC. It encodes CASRGLRTTYNEQFF.

This chain connects TRBV5-6 to TRBJ2-5, with a tentative D call TRBD2 (6 bases). The CDR3 totals 15 residues. Trimming pared 3 bases from V and 3 bases from J, leaving 15 bases between. Germline assignment: CDR1 SGHDT and CDR2 YYEEEE. The CDR3 nucleotides read TGTGCCAGCAGCTGGGGGGTAAGGATAAAAGAGACCCAGTACTTC. The encoded protein is CASSWGVRIKETQYF.

This rearrangement joins TRBV7-8 to TRBJ1-2; TRBD1 aligns across 9 bases. The germline gives CDR1 SGHVS, CDR2 FQNEAQ. The CDR3 runs to 16 residues. V lost 5 bases and J lost 3; bases outside the gene matches: 10. The CDR3 loop is CASSGDRGKGDYGYTF. The DNA of the CDR3 is TGTGCCAGCAGCGGAGACAGGGGGAAAGGCGACTATGGCTACACCTTC.

The genes are TRBV7-9 and TRBJ1-2, with a tentative D call TRBD1 (5 bases). The CDR3 has 15 amino acids. Trimming took off 5 bases at V and 4 bases at J, with 17 bases between the two ends. Germline assignment: CDR1 SEHNR and CDR2 FQNEAQ (reference sequence). The chain's CDR3 is CASSAPHGGTYGYTF. The DNA for the CDR3 is TGTGCCAGCAGCGCCCCTCATGGAGGGACCTATGGCTACACCTTC.

This chain joins TRBV19 and TRBJ1-4; unclear D gene. This CDR3 comprises 14 residues. Trimming shortened V by 3 bases and J by 7 bases, and 12 bases separated the two germline ends. Germline V gives CDR1 LNHDA, CDR2 SQIVND (reference sequence). As DNA, the CDR3 is TGTGCCAGTAGTATTCGGGAGGGCGGTGAAAAACTGTTTTTT. This gives the protein CASSIREGGEKLFF.

A word on this clone: In the same sample, other DNA sequences code for this CDR3. The chain uses TRBV6-5 and TRBJ1-1; 8 nucleotides line up with TRBD1. CDR1 is MNHEY, CDR2 SVGAGI, per germline. The CDR3 runs 13 residues. V was pared by 6 bases and J by 0 bases, with 0 bases of the junction left unmatched. The CDR3 sequence: CASRTGVNTEAFF. The CDR3 DNA follows: TGTGCCAGCAGGACAGGGGTGAACACTGAAGCTTTCTTT.

The chain combines TRBV20-1 with TRBJ2-1, with D unclear. Germline CDR1 and CDR2: DFQATT and SNEGSKA (reference sequence). V was pared by 4 bases and J by 6 bases, with 7 bases between. This CDR3 spans 11 amino acids. In nucleotides, the CDR3 is TGCAGTGCTAAACGGGTCAATGAGCAGTTCTTC. It specifies CSAKRVNEQFF.

The chain joins TRBV19 to TRBJ2-1, with D unclear. The CDR3 is 12 amino acids. V dropped 3 bases and J dropped 3 bases, with 3 bases sitting between them. Per germline, CDR1 LNHDA and CDR2 SQIVND (reference sequence). As DNA, the CDR3 is TGTGCCAGTAGTATTAGCTACAATGAGCAGTTCTTC. Its protein is CASSISYNEQFF.

The chain couples TRBV4-2 to TRBJ2-3; the match to TRBD1 covers 7 bases. Looked up from germline, CDR1 is LGHNA and CDR2 is YNFKEQ. V shed 1 base and J 2 bases; nucleotides not matched to a gene: 3. The CDR3 is 15 amino acids. The CDR3 reads CASSQVTGLTDTQYF. The CDR3 DNA follows: TGTGCCAGCAGCCAAGTGACAGGGCTCACAGATACGCAGTATTTT.

The J gene is TRBJ2-7, the V gene TRBV13, with 8 bases that match TRBD1. The germline V gene has CDR1 PRHDT and CDR2 FYEKMQ (reference sequence). J lost 6 bases, V lost 4 bases, and 8 bases had no gene match. CDR3 length: 14 residues. Here the CDR3 reads CASSSDRGPSEQYF. In nucleotides, the CDR3 is TGTGCCAGCAGCTCTGACAGGGGCCCCTCCGAGCAGTACTTC.

The rearrangement links TRBV5-5 to TRBJ2-7, with 8 nucleotides matching TRBD1. The CDR3 spans 14 residues. Trimming took 4 bases from V and 3 from J; bases not matched to a gene: 6. Germline V gene lookup returns CDR1 SGHKS and CDR2 YYEKEE (reference sequence). The CDR3 here is CASSRRTGLYEQYF. The CDR3 DNA reads TGTGCCAGCAGCAGGAGGACAGGGCTCTACGAGCAGTACTTC.

The chain joins TRBV10-2 to TRBJ2-7, with 10 positions matching TRBD2. This CDR3 has 18 residues. V lost 0 bases, J lost 3 bases, and 11 bases stayed unmatched. CDR1 and CDR2 (germline): WSHSY, SAAADI. The CDR3 here is CASSESTIPLAGFYEQYF. The DNA for the CDR3 is TGCGCCAGCAGTGAGTCAACTATCCCACTAGCGGGGTTCTACGAGCAGTACTTC.

The chain has TRBV2 and TRBJ2-7; D might be TRBD1 (6 bases). The CDR3 is 13 residues long. Trimming removed 2 bases at V and 2 bases at J, with 7 bases between. Germline V lookup: CDR1 SNHLY, CDR2 FYNNEI. The DNA of the CDR3 is TGTGCCAGCAGTGAACAGGGGCCCTACGAGCAGTACTTC. Translating it yields CASSEQGPYEQYF.

This clone was picked up one time. The genes are TRBV11-3 and TRBJ2-1; D perhaps matches TRBD2 (5 bases). From germline, CDR1 is SGHNT and CDR2 YENEEA. CDR3 length: 13 amino acids. Trimming took off 0 bases at V and 10 bases at J, with 10 bases between the two ends. The CDR3 loop reads CASSLDEGAEQFF. The CDR3 DNA reads as TGTGCCAGCAGCTTAGATGAGGGCGCGGAGCAGTTCTTC.

The chain is built from TRBV28 and TRBJ1-3; D not resolved. Trimming removed 3 bases from V and 0 bases from J, with 6 bases in between. The germline V gene encodes CDR1 MDHEN and CDR2 SYDVKM. The CDR3 totals 14 residues. CDR3 amino acids: CASSFLNSGNTIYF. As DNA, the CDR3 is TGTGCCAGCAGTTTCTTAAACTCTGGAAACACCATATATTTT. The variable domain in full, with the rest retrieved from reference TRBV28 and TRBJ1-3, is DVKVTQSSRYLVKRTGEKVFLECVQDMDHENMFWYRQDPGLGLRLIYFSYDVKMKEKGDIPEGYSVSREKKERFSLILESASTNQTSMYLCASSFLNSGNTIYFGEGSWLTVV.

This clone is deemed medium-sized. The V and J genes are TRBV10-3 and TRBJ1-5; D ambiguous. The CDR3 totals 15 residues. V lost 0 bases, J lost 6 bases, and 12 bases lay in between. CDR1 is ENHRY and CDR2 is SYGVKD in the germline V gene. The CDR3 sequence: CAISESEGASQPQHF. DNA for the CDR3: TGTGCCATCAGTGAGTCGGAGGGAGCTAGTCAGCCCCAGCATTTT.

The table lists this clone with a few counts. This chain uses TRBV2 with TRBJ1-5; D may be TRBD1 (5 bases). This CDR3 comprises 14 residues. Germline CDR1 reads SNHLY; CDR2 reads FYNNEI. V lost 3 bases to trimming and J lost 9 bases, with 15 bases between them. CDR3 loop: CASSEWQGSGPQHF. CDR3 in DNA: TGTGCCAGCAGTGAGTGGCAGGGATCAGGGCCCCAGCATTTT.

The sample holds many counts of this clone. The chain links TRBV2 to TRBJ2-2; D possibly corresponds to TRBD1 (5 bases). This CDR3 is 14 amino acids long. Trimming stripped 7 bases from V and 1 base from J, with 10 bases between. The germline gives CDR1 SNHLY, CDR2 FYNNEI. The CDR3 loop reads CASTDTLNTGELFF. DNA of the CDR3: TGTGCCAGCACGGACACTCTGAACACCGGGGAGCTGTTTTTT.

The CDR3 here is CASSGQSETQYF. The CDR3 bases are TGTGCCAGCAGTGGCCAGTCAGAGACCCAGTACTTC. The chain couples TRBV2 to TRBJ2-5; D uncertain. Germline lookup yields CDR1 SNHLY and CDR2 FYNNEI. CDR3 size: 12 residues. The ends were cut back, 4 bases at V and 4 bases at J, with 7 bases in the middle.

Only a few counts were recorded for this clone. V gene TRBV7-3 combines with J gene TRBJ1-1; perhaps TRBD1 as D (5 bases). Trimming left V 5 bases short and J 0 bases short, with 10 bases between. There are 14 residues in the CDR3. Germline V CDR1 and CDR2: SGHTA, FQGTGA. CDR3: CASSPGGVNTEAFF. The CDR3 DNA sequence: TGTGCCAGCAGCCCGGGAGGGGTGAACACTGAAGCTTTCTTT.

V and J are TRBV18 and TRBJ2-7, with TRBD1 identical over 8 bases. The length of the CDR3 is 14 residues. In germline, CDR1 is KGHSH, CDR2 LQKENI. V gave up 5 bases and J gave up 5 bases; unmatched junction bases: 8. The CDR3 protein is CASSTGQGWDEQYF. The CDR3 bases are TGTGCCAGCTCAACCGGACAGGGCTGGGACGAGCAGTACTTC.

To note about this clone: A read error may account for a junction end that differs from germline. This chain connects TRBV27 to TRBJ2-7; 7 nucleotides align to TRBD1. The germline gives CDR1 MNHEY, CDR2 SMNVEV (reference sequence). This CDR3 spans 13 amino acids. The CDR3: CASSLSRDSEQYF. In DNA form, the CDR3 reads TGTGCCAGCAGTCTATCCCGGGACAGCGAGCAGTACTTC.

J is TRBJ2-1 and V is TRBV9; 11 bases are shared with TRBD2. This CDR3 region has 17 residues. Germline trimming cut 1 base from V and 6 bases from J; bases unmatched to any gene: 9. In germline, CDR1 is SGDLS, CDR2 YYNGEE. The chain's CDR3 is CASSVFELAGAGNEQFF. CDR3 nucleotides: TGTGCCAGCAGCGTATTTGAACTAGCGGGAGCAGGCAATGAGCAGTTCTTC.

The chain uses TRBV7-9 and TRBJ2-3; 11 nucleotides align to TRBD2. This CDR3 spans 17 amino acids. V gave up 5 bases and J gave up 0 bases; unmatched junction bases: 7. Germline V gene sequence: CDR1 SEHNR, CDR2 FQNEAQ (reference sequence). The CDR3 loop reads CASSLMTSGDSTDTQYF. DNA for the CDR3: TGTGCCAGCAGCCTGATGACTAGCGGGGATAGCACAGATACGCAGTATTTT.

This clone was found once. This sequence joins TRBV12-3 or TRBV12-4 and TRBJ2-1; possibly TRBD2 for D (5 bases). Trimming took 8 bases from V and 6 from J, leaving 8 bases between them. The CDR3 is made up of 11 amino acids. The CDR3 loop reads CASGRGNEQFF. As DNA, the CDR3 is TGTGCCAGCGGTCGGGGCAATGAGCAGTTCTTC.

A few counts support this clone. This chain uses TRBV4-2 with TRBJ2-5; 10 bases align to TRBD1. The CDR3 has 15 amino acids. Germline-derived CDR1 and CDR2 are LGHNA and YNFKEQ. The V segment lost 4 bases and the J segment 4 bases; nucleotides outside the gene matches: 6. The CDR3 DNA follows: TGTGCCAGCAGCCCACGGGACAGGGGTTTAGAGACCCAGTACTTC. Translation gives CASSPRDRGLETQYF.